The entry that follows covers one TCR beta chain sequence. Its antigen is still unknown. No base qualities exist here, and no much larger clone lies one base off it. These data belong to a study of shared clonotypes between healthy human individuals (dated by TCRdb to about 2020). For context, the study as a whole: Two women and a few men aged 18 to 49 years were included in the cohort. For each donor, three plates each were used for CD4 naive and CD4 memory, two plates were used for CD8 naive, and one plate was used for CD8 memory. Each donor's leukapheresis produced roughly between about 0.9 and 9.5 billion PBMCs. To increase sequencing depth and limit assay-specific biases, TCR repertoire library preparation and sequencing were carried out by different laboratories using diverse techniques. To estimate repertoire size and how much clonotype sharing occurs between individuals, the study deeply sequenced the blood TCR repertoires of five healthy adults. The investigation overall reported the following: The genetic and exposure-history diversity represented was limited by the small number of donors. Naive subsets generally had larger estimated clonotype richness than memory subsets did. Sampling was restricted to blood, and TCR repertoires in tissues likely differ from the TCR repertoires found in blood. Even with the large sequencing depth, rarefaction of the sorted-subset datasets indicated that sequencing was incomplete. Roughly 5.2% of naive CD4, 3.5% of naive CD8, 2.3% of memory CD4, and 0.35% to 0.4% of memory CD8 clonotypes were shared across several donors. Based on pairwise subsampling, the degree of clonotype sharing among donors was expected to be affected by sequencing depth. Higher generation probabilities were observed for clonotypes shared by all four sorted-subset donors than for non-shared clonotypes.

TCR CDR3 regions were amplified from genomic DNA by multiplex PCR using the deep immunoSEQ assay. Genomic DNA extracted from each cell subset was distributed evenly over all wells of several immunoSEQ 96-well plates, and each plate served as one replicate. For sorted subsets, about 210 ng of genomic DNA, equivalent to 25,000 to 35,000 T cell genomes, went into each replicate PCR. The purified libraries were quantified using a Qubit 3.0 fluorometer, sized with a Bioanalyzer 2100, and then quantified again using the KAPA Library Quantification kit. Every immunoSEQ 96-well plate was sequenced on a separate single-read 150-cycle Illumina NextSeq 550 flow cell. Turning to the authors' computational methods: Because only junctional sequences without quality scores were contained in the immunoSEQ output, filtering matching that applied to full-length reads could not be performed. Sequences were annotated with PyIR, a Python wrapper for IgBLAST v1.9, using IMGT germline references to assign V/J genes and CDR3. Reads were removed for weak V/J assignments (E-value above 1e-6), missing CDR3, stop codons, out-of-frame junctions, or ambiguous translated residues. V3J clonotypes were defined as sequences sharing the same inferred V gene, J gene, and CDR3 amino acid sequence. Percentage overlap between repertoires was calculated by dividing the number of shared unique clonotypes by the size of the smaller repertoire. RTK rarefaction, the Chao1 estimator, and Recon v2.1 estimates of unobserved clonotypes were used to assess repertoire richness. For all TCRbeta clonotypes obtained by the gDNA method from a few donors, generation probabilities were computed with OLGA. This immuneACCESS table, as held by TCRdb, lists in-frame sequences with V and J called but not all clones. Of the missing ones, under half trace to an unresolved V gene in checked studies; the others have no known cause. V and J calls and clone size are those listed in that table; D and trimming were worked out from the DNA. Here the sample has around 2,000,000 clones; 85% to 95% occur a single time. 0.13% of the sample is held by the ten biggest clonotypes.

The germline V gene provides CDR1 SGDLS and CDR2 YYNGEE. V is clipped by 3 bases and J by 3 bases, and the sequence between their germline boundaries is 19 bases long. From cysteine to phenylalanine, the CDR3 is 16 amino acids long. Of all the DNA, just the CDR3 is kept, 48 bases in frame from base 1. The donors were healthy, HIV-negative adults with no recently reported acute infections or vaccinations. All donors were Caucasian adults living in Nashville, Tennessee, USA. CD4+ T cells were enriched through magnetic negative selection, after which naive cells were positively selected on CD45RA and the remaining negative fraction served as the memory subset. After blood collection by leukapheresis, PBMCs were isolated using Ficoll-Histopaque density gradient centrifugation and then cryopreserved in the vapor phase of liquid nitrogen. Purity and quantity of every magnetically sorted T cell population were checked by analytical flow cytometry. Genomic DNA was isolated from each sorted fraction and quantified by UV absorbance on a Nanodrop 2000c.

The source is a man younger than 30 in good health. Rearrangement joined TRBV9 to TRBJ2-7, with a tentative D gene TRBD1 over 7 matching bases. The sample taken for sequencing was naive CD4+ T cells sorted from blood. The intended sense of this specimen's cell subset or site label: CD45RA+ positively selected. The nucleotide sequence is TGTGCCAGCAGCGGATCCCCGGCGGGACAGATCTACGAGCAGTACTTC. It translates as CASSGSPAGQIYEQYF. Supplemented by the reference TRBV9 and TRBJ2-7 proteins around the CDR3, the complete variable domain is DSGVTQTPKHLITATGQRVTLRCSPRSGDLSVYWYQQSLDQGLQFLIQYYNGEERAKGNILERFSAQQFPDLHSELNLSSLELGDSALYFCASSGSPAGQIYEQYFGPGTRLTVT.